What follows describes a single T cell receptor (beta chain). Its target is not known. CDR1 and CDR2 from the germline V gene are LNHNV and YYDKDF (reference sequence). The CDR3 runs to 16 residues. The V and J ends lost 2 bases and 0 bases respectively, with 12 bases between them. All sequencing subjects had displayed CD8+CD57+ cell expansion on flow cytometry. As a group, the patients uniformly had severe acquired aplastic anemia. The use of genomic DNA as template underpinned the TCR beta VDJ and CDR3 profiling. Via MiXCR, TCRdb re-called the reads, giving one row per CDR3 protein. The sample includes about 150,000 distinct CDR3 sequences, about 50% of them seen just once. The data were obtained in a study of CD8+CD57+ T cells in acquired aplastic anemia. The overall study: An average of about 3.2 ug of DNA was obtained from sorted CD4+ and CD8+ cells. Findings and limits, study-wide: Controls and patients did not differ significantly in CD8+ Simpson's diversity. Comparison of patients with controls identified roughly 30 shared CD8+ CDR3 sequences.

The chain combines TRBV15 with TRBJ2-3; no definite D call. The sample taken for sequencing was sorted CD4+, CD8+, or CD8+CD57+ T cells (not recorded which) from PBMCs. This receptor was identified in a human donor with aplastic anemia. CDR3 DNA sequence: TGTGCCACCAGCAGAAAAACAAGGGCTAGCACAGATACGCAGTATTTT. Residues: CATSRKTRASTDTQYF.